This T cell receptor beta chain was profiled in a study of radiation and T cells in renal cell carcinoma. Study-level information: Nephrectomy followed 15 Gy stereotactic body radiation by 4 weeks. Study-wide points: In blood, top tumor clones expanded by 2 weeks, shrinking by 4. No pretreatment tumor biopsies were available for baseline clonotypes.

Time point given: blood 2 weeks post-SBRT. This sample's treatment: 15 Gy SBRT to primary tumor, nephrectomy 4 weeks later. The tumor was a clear cell renal cell carcinoma. Details on this clone: Its antigen is unidentified.

TCRdb keeps only in-frame clones here, not all; method: immunoSEQ multiplex PCR. Of around 86,000 clones listed, 65% to 90% were seen once; the top ten hold 20% to 25%. The sequence came from a woman aged 50 to 65 with renal cell carcinoma. The sample was blood, taken from a patient whose treatment included radiotherapy and nephrectomy.

CDR3 loop: CASSPESSNEQFF. CDR3 DNA: TGTGCCAGCTCACCAGAGTCCAGCAATGAGCAGTTCTTC. The chain couples TRBV18 to TRBJ2-1; D unresolved. The length of the CDR3 is 13 residues. Germline values: CDR1 KGHSH, CDR2 LQKENI. The germline V and J ends were trimmed by 2 bases and 6 bases, with 8 bases remaining between them.